This TCR beta chain comes out of a study of T cells in localized non-small cell lung cancer. Overall study results and limits: Uninvolved adjacent lung had more T cell clonality than any other tissue, topping tumor. Longer overall survival was associated with a higher density of T cells in the blood.

The CDR3 has 16 amino acids. J lost 2 bases, V lost 4 bases, and 6 bases had no gene match. Germline CDR1 and CDR2: MNHEY and SMNVEV (reference sequence). For this clone: Its cognate antigen is unknown.

Libraries were prepared by immunoSEQ multiplex PCR; TCRdb keeps only in-frame clonotypes and omits some of them. The sample records around 94,000 clones, approximately 88% being singletons. The TCR sequence derives from a man aged 35 to 70 with stage I squamous cell lung carcinoma. Sequences were derived from peripheral blood, sampled before any cancer treatment. The V gene is TRBV27, the J gene TRBJ1-5; TRBD1 agrees at 9 bases. CDR3 amino acids: CASSSQGALGNQPQHF. Here the CDR3 DNA reads TGTGCCAGCAGTTCACAGGGGGCTTTAGGCAATCAGCCCCAGCATTTT.